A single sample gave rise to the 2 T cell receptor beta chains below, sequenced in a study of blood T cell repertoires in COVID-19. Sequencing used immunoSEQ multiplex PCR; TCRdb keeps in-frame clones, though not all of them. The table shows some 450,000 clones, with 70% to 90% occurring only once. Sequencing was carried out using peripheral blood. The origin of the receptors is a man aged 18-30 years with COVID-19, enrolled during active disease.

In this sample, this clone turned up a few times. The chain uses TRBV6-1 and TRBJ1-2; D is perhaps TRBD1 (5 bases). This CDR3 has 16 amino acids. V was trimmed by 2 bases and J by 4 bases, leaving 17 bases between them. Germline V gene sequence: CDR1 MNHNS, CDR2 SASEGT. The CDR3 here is CASSELGKGMGYGYTF. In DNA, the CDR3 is TGTGCCAGCAGTGAATTGGGGAAGGGGATGGGCTATGGCTACACCTTC.

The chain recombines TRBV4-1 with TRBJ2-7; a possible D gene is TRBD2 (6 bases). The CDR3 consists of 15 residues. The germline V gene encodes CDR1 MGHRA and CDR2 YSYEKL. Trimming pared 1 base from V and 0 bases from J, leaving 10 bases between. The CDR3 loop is CASSQGLEVSYEQYF. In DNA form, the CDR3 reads TGCGCCAGCAGCCAAGGACTAGAAGTCTCCTACGAGCAGTACTTC.